A single sample gave rise to the 7 T cell receptor beta chains below, sequenced in a study of blood T cell repertoires in COVID-19. Produced via immunoSEQ multiplex PCR; TCRdb's table is partial and in-frame only. The sample comprises approximately 190,000 clones, 88% of which are singletons, and roughly 2.2% rests with the top ten. Input material: peripheral blood. The source of these receptors is a man in his 70s with active or convalescent COVID-19.

Details on this clone: The sample carries other DNA sequences with the same CDR3. V and J are TRBV7-2 and TRBJ2-7; no clear D gene. Trimming removed 4 bases from V and 4 bases from J, with 5 bases in between. The CDR3 loop spans 11 amino acids. Germline values: CDR1 SGHTA, CDR2 FQGNSA. In DNA, the CDR3 is TGTGCCAGCAGCTCACTATACGAGCAGTACTTC. Amino acids: CASSSLYEQYF.

The gene calls are TRBV7-2 and TRBJ2-3; 9 bases match TRBD2. Germline values: CDR1 SGHTA, CDR2 FQGNSA. CDR3 length: 15 amino acids. V dropped 4 bases and J dropped 2; count of bases not matched to a gene: 4. The CDR3 sequence: CASSSTSGYTDTQYF. The CDR3 nucleotides read TGTGCCAGCAGCTCGACTAGCGGTTACACAGATACGCAGTATTTT.

This chain uses TRBV23-1 with TRBJ2-5, with 10 bases lining up with TRBD2. TRBV23-1 is sorted into the ORF group, with uncertain function. Unmatched junction bases numbered 16, after V lost 11 bases and J lost 4 bases. The CDR3 runs to 16 residues. The CDR3 bases are TGCGCCCGCATTAGCAGCGGGGGGGTTCGTAGAGAGACCCAGTACTTC. This encodes CARISSGGVRRETQYF.

CDR3 sequence reads: CASSPGQGWAGELFF. The CDR3 DNA reads TGCGCCAGCAGCCCCGGACAGGGGTGGGCCGGGGAGCTGTTTTTT. The chain has TRBV4-1 and TRBJ2-2, with 9 positions matching TRBD1. The V and J ends lost 4 bases and 6 bases, in that order; junction bases with no gene match: 6. The CDR3 contains 15 residues. Germline CDR1 reads MGHRA; CDR2 reads YSYEKL.

V is TRBV28 and J is TRBJ2-7, with a weak D call TRBD1 (5 bases). The CDR3 runs 15 residues. The germline gives CDR1 MDHEN, CDR2 SYDVKM. The germline V and J ends were trimmed by 2 bases and 7 bases, with 18 bases remaining between them. In DNA, the CDR3 is TGTGCCAGCAGTTTACCCTCCCAGGGTTCGAGGGAGCAGTACTTC. Its protein product is CASSLPSQGSREQYF.

The chain has TRBV7-9 and TRBJ2-2, with TRBD2 matching 7 bases. The J segment lost 4 bases and the V segment lost 3 bases, leaving 5 bases of the junction unmatched. The germline V gene encodes CDR1 SEHNR and CDR2 FQNEAQ (reference sequence). The CDR3 has 15 amino acids. CDR3 region: CASSFSGALTGELFF. In DNA form, the CDR3 reads TGTGCCAGCAGCTTCAGCGGGGCCCTCACCGGGGAGCTGTTTTTT.

In this sample, this clone turned up once. The V and J genes are TRBV28 and TRBJ2-1, with TRBD1 matching over 8 bases. The ends lost 6 bases at V and 6 bases at J; junction bases unmatched: 7. This CDR3 has 14 amino acids. CDR1 and CDR2 from the germline V gene are MDHEN and SYDVKM. For the CDR3, the DNA is TGTGCCAGCAGACCGGACAGGGCTTTCAATGAGCAGTTCTTC. Its translation: CASRPDRAFNEQFF.